The 21 T cell receptor beta chains below were found in one sample sequenced in a study of vaccination effects on CD4 cells after COVID-19. The antigens for these receptors are not known. Antigen-specific CD4+ T cell clonotypes were called by their expansion after viral peptide-pool culture in ViraFEST. When less than 11 days of culture had elapsed, CD4+ T cells were isolated. Either the mRNA-1273 or the BNT162b2 vaccine was given to participants as two doses. Sequencing used immunoSEQ multiplex PCR; TCRdb keeps in-frame clones, though not all of them. The table shows 70,000 to 95,000 clones, with roughly 80% occurring only once. Sequenced here: CD4+ T cells from PBMCs cultured with HCoV-OC43 spike peptides, sampled after COVID-19 vaccination. As to subset: HCoV-OC43 spike overlapping peptide pool stimulation. These TCRs come from a human donor who received a COVID-19 vaccine.

For the CDR3, the DNA is TGTGCCAGCAGCGTGGGCCTCGGACAGGGCCCAGCTTTCTTT. This sequence encodes CASSVGLGQGPAFF. The V gene is TRBV9, the J gene TRBJ1-1; 8 nucleotides agree with TRBD1. V shed 2 bases, J shed 10 bases, and the junction held 10 bases outside the gene matches. The length of the CDR3 is 14 residues. Germline CDR1 reads SGDLS; CDR2 reads YYNGEE. Full variable domain (rest looked up from reference TRBV9 and TRBJ1-1): DSGVTQTPKHLITATGQRVTLRCSPRSGDLSVYWYQQSLDQGLQFLIQYYNGEERAKGNILERFSAQQFPDLHSELNLSSLELGDSALYFCASSVGLGQGPAFFGQGTRLTVV.

The CDR3 nucleotides are TGTGCCACCAGTGAAGGACACCACAGCACTGAAGCTTTCTTT. Amino acids: CATSEGHHSTEAFF. This rearrangement joins TRBV24-1 to TRBJ1-1; D possibly corresponds to TRBD1 (5 bases). V was shortened by 4 bases and J by 4 bases, with 12 bases between the two germline ends. CDR1 and CDR2 from the germline V gene are KGHDR and SFDVKD. This CDR3 has 14 amino acids.

The chain has TRBV6-5 and TRBJ2-5; no clear D. Germline V lookup: CDR1 MNHEY, CDR2 SVGAGI. Between the trimmed V and J ends, which lost 2 bases and 0 bases, there was a span of 7 bases. The CDR3 is 14 amino acids. CDR3 DNA: TGTGCCAGCAGTTACAGGGTGTACCAAGAGACCCAGTACTTC. Amino acids: CASSYRVYQETQYF.

A single count supports this clone. The chain recombines TRBV28 with TRBJ2-7; 13 bases are a match to TRBD2. The CDR3 is 17 amino acids. The germline gives CDR1 MDHEN, CDR2 SYDVKM. After removal of 4 bases from V and 2 bases from J, the junction contained 8 bases not matched to a gene. The DNA of the CDR3 is TGTGCCAGCAGTTCCCGGACTAGCGGGGGCCTACCCTACGAGCAGTACGTC. It yields the protein CASSSRTSGGLPYEQYV.

The rearrangement joins TRBV3-1 (or the pseudogene TRBV3-2) to TRBJ2-4, with D maybe TRBD1 (7 bases). This CDR3 is built from 15 residues. The germline gives CDR1 LGHDT, CDR2 YNNKEL (reference sequence). Trimming cost V 6 bases and J 2 bases, with 14 bases left between them. Here the CDR3 DNA reads TGTGCCAGCAGAGGAGGGGGCGCGTCCAAAAACATTCAGTACTTC. Translation: CASRGGGASKNIQYF.

The chain joins TRBV7-2 to TRBJ1-3; no firm D call. Germline CDR1 SGHTA, CDR2 FQGNSA. Between the trimmed V and J ends, which lost 5 bases and 9 bases, there was a span of 14 bases. The CDR3 extends over 13 amino acids. CDR3 region: CASSQHPGVTIYF. The CDR3 coding sequence is TGTGCCAGCAGCCAGCATCCCGGAGTCACCATATATTTT.

The CDR3 sequence is CASRAGREAFF. As DNA, the CDR3 is TGTGCCAGTCGAGCGGGGAGGGAAGCTTTCTTT. The chain joins TRBV6-5 to TRBJ1-1; D unclear. This CDR3 is built from 11 residues. The V gene lost 9 bases and the J gene lost 8 bases, with 13 bases spanning the gap. The V gene's germline CDR1 is MNHEY and CDR2 SVGAGI.

This chain links TRBV5-8 with TRBJ2-7; TRBD1 agrees at 9 bases. CDR1 and CDR2 from the germline V gene are SGHTS and YDEGEE. J was trimmed by 5 bases and V by 4 bases; bases with no gene match: 4. The CDR3 consists of 13 residues. The CDR3: CASSPGQGHEQYV. DNA of the CDR3: TGTGCCAGCAGCCCCGGACAGGGGCACGAGCAGTACGTC.

This chain links TRBV29-1 with TRBJ1-2; tentative D call: TRBD1 (6 bases). CDR1 SQVTM and CDR2 ANQGSEA come from the germline V gene. The V and J ends lost 7 bases and 7 bases respectively, with 16 bases between them. The CDR3 is made up of 12 amino acids. The CDR3 DNA reads TGCAGCGCGCGAGGGGGGGCCAGTGGCTACACCTTC. It is translated as CSARGGASGYTF.

The chain employs TRBV5-1 and TRBJ1-4, with D maybe TRBD1 (5 bases). Trimming stripped 3 bases from V and 5 bases from J, with 11 bases between. The V gene's germline CDR1 is SGHRS and CDR2 YFSETQ. The CDR3 runs 14 residues. Here the CDR3 DNA reads TGCGCCAGCAGCTATGGGGCTAGCAATGAAAAACTGTTTTTT. As protein: CASSYGASNEKLFF.

This rearrangement joins TRBV5-1 to TRBJ1-6; 8 nucleotides agree with TRBD1. The CDR3 consists of 14 residues. The V segment lost 2 bases and the J segment 8 bases; nucleotides outside the gene matches: 3. Germline V CDR1 and CDR2: SGHRS, YFSETQ. In DNA, the CDR3 is TGCGCCAGCAGCTTAGGACAGGGAGATTCACCCCTCCACTTT. Its translation is CASSLGQGDSPLHF.

This chain connects TRBV5-1 to TRBJ1-5, with no clear D. V was cut by 0 bases and J by 4 bases, with 5 bases left in between. This CDR3 region has 13 residues. Germline V gives CDR1 SGHRS, CDR2 YFSETQ. The CDR3 DNA follows: TGCGCCAGCAGCTTGGATTTAAATCAGCCCCAGCATTTT. Its translation: CASSLDLNQPQHF.

The V and J genes are TRBV24-1 and TRBJ2-3, with TRBD1 identical over 10 bases. Germline-derived CDR1 and CDR2 are KGHDR and SFDVKD. The CDR3 length is 16 residues. V trimming: 1 base; J trimming: 6 bases; junction bases outside the gene matches: 6. The CDR3 sequence: CATSDLGTGEDDTQYF. CDR3 nucleotide sequence: TGTGCCACCAGTGATTTAGGGACAGGGGAGGATGATACGCAGTATTTT.

This chain connects TRBV4-1 to TRBJ1-2, with D perhaps TRBD1 (5 bases). This CDR3 contains 15 residues. V lost 6 bases and J lost 3, with 17 bases in between. Germline V gene lookup returns CDR1 MGHRA and CDR2 YSYEKL. The CDR3 spells CASRQTAGGDYGYTF. The CDR3 DNA reads TGCGCCAGCAGACAGACGGCCGGGGGGGACTATGGCTACACCTTC.

CDR3 DNA: TGTGCCAGCAGCTTGTTGGGGGATAAGGACGAGCAGTACGTC. It specifies CASSLLGDKDEQYV. The chain is built from TRBV5-6 and TRBJ2-7; perhaps D is TRBD1 or TRBD2 (5 bases each). The length of the CDR3 is 14 residues. In germline, CDR1 is SGHDT, CDR2 YYEEEE. V was clipped by 1 base and J by 5 bases, with 13 bases between them.

For the CDR3, the DNA is TGTGCCAGCAGTGAAGACAGTCCCACTGAAGCTTTCTTT. Amino acid sequence: CASSEDSPTEAFF. The chain carries TRBV2 and TRBJ1-1; D gene unclear. CDR3 length equals 13 residues. V dropped 1 base and J dropped 4 bases, with 7 bases sitting between them. Germline V gene lookup returns CDR1 SNHLY and CDR2 FYNNEI.

The chain couples TRBV6-2 or TRBV6-3 to TRBJ2-4; D might be TRBD1 (5 bases). The length of the CDR3 is 14 residues. CDR1 and CDR2 from the germline V gene are MNHEY and SVGEGT. Trimming took off 0 bases at V and 7 bases at J, with 10 bases between the two ends. The CDR3 is CASSYSRVVNIQYF. The CDR3 nucleotides read TGTGCCAGCAGTTACTCCAGGGTCGTCAACATTCAGTACTTC.

The chain carries TRBV19 and TRBJ1-1; D remains ambiguous. There are 14 residues in the CDR3. V lost 3 bases and J 1 base, leaving 9 bases between the germline ends. CDR1 is LNHDA, CDR2 SQIVND, per germline (reference sequence). CDR3: CASSIWRQNTEAFF. The CDR3 DNA is TGTGCCAGTAGTATTTGGAGACAGAACACTGAAGCTTTCTTT.

J is TRBJ1-2 and V is TRBV5-1, with a weak D call TRBD1 (5 bases). The V gene lost 4 bases and the J gene lost 8 bases, with 21 bases spanning the gap. The CDR3 consists of 15 residues. The germline V gene encodes CDR1 SGHRS and CDR2 YFSETQ. The DNA of the CDR3 is TGCGCCAGCAGCCCCGAACCCGAGGGAACAGGAGGCTACACCTTC. It is translated as CASSPEPEGTGGYTF. Drawing the rest from reference TRBV5-1 and TRBJ1-2, the complete variable domain is KAGVTQTPRYLIKTRGQQVTLSCSPISGHRSVSWYQQTPGQGLQFLFEYFSETQRNKGNFPGRFSGRQFSNSRSEMNVSTLELGDSALYLCASSPEPEGTGGYTFGSGTRLTVV.

This clone appeared once. This chain joins TRBV6-5 and TRBJ2-3, with D uncertain. The germline gives CDR1 MNHEY, CDR2 SVGAGI. CDR3 length: 13 residues. V was shortened by 5 bases and J by 1 base, with 7 bases between the two germline ends. CDR3 sequence reads: CASSPPGTDTQYF. The CDR3 coding sequence is TGTGCCAGCAGTCCCCCCGGCACAGATACGCAGTATTTT.

The chain couples TRBV28 to TRBJ1-1, with 8 bases fitting TRBD1. Losses at the gene ends were 2 bases for V and 7 bases for J; bases not matched to a gene: 3. Germline CDR1 reads MDHEN; CDR2 reads SYDVKM. The CDR3 is 13 amino acids. DNA for the CDR3: TGTGCCAGCAGTTTACCAGGGGGCTTTGAAGCTTTCTTT. Residues: CASSLPGGFEAFF.